The TCR beta chain described here comes from a study of CD8+CD57+ T cells in acquired aplastic anemia. As for the study in general: CD4+ and CD8+ cells, once sorted, gave DNA averaging roughly 3.2 ug.

V was trimmed by 5 bases and J by 6 bases, leaving 17 bases between them. Germline CDR1 SEHNR, CDR2 FQNEAQ (reference sequence). The CDR3 has 14 residues. The patients chosen for sequencing had shown expansion of CD8+CD57+ cells (detected by flow cytometry). When blood sampling took place, the patients had received no therapy. According to the study, genomic DNA was the template for TCR beta VDJ and CDR3 profiling. From the reads, TCRdb called clonotypes with MiXCR, one entry per CDR3 protein. The sample lists 200,000 to 250,000 distinct CDR3 sequences, over 55% seen once, with around 60% in the top ten.

Sample: sorted CD4+, CD8+, or CD8+CD57+ T cells (not recorded which) from PBMCs. The chain links TRBV7-9 to TRBJ2-7; D unresolved. The TCR originated in a human donor with aplastic anemia. The CDR3 here is CASSRVAGESEQYF. Written as DNA, the CDR3 is TGTGCCAGCAGCCGGGTTGCAGGAGAATCCGAGCAGTACTTC.